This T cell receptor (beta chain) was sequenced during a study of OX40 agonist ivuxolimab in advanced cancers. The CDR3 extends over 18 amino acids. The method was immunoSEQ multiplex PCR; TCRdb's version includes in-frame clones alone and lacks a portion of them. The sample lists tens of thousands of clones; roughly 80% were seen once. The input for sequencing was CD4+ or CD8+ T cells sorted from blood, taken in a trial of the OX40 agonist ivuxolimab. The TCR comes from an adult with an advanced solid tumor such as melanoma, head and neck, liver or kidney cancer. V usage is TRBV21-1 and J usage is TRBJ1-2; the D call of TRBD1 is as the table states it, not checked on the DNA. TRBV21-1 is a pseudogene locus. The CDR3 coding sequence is TGTGCCAGCAGAACGAGAGGGGTAGGGACATTCGTCGGCTATGGCTACACCTTC. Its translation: CASRTRGVGTFVGYGYTF.